In this sample, the clone carrying this T cell receptor beta chain is medium-sized. The antigen is unknown. The junction had 10 bases not matched to a gene; V was cut back by 7 bases and J by 8 bases. CDR3 size: 13 residues. Germline V lookup: CDR1 MNHNS, CDR2 SASEGT. These data come from a study of prognosis after radiotherapy for stage I lung cancer. Genomic DNA provided the template from which TCR beta CDR3 was amplified by two-round multiplex PCR. Amplification in first-round PCR relied on primers specific to each TRBV and TRBJ gene. TCRdb itself ran the multiplex PCR reads through MiXCR, one entry per CDR3 protein. The sample carries more than 20,000 distinct CDR3 sequences, roughly 41% recorded once. Notes on the study in general: The way patients used TRBV and TRBJ genes reportedly differed depending on whether they had metastases.

Sequences were derived from PBMCs, sampled before or after stereotactic body radiation therapy (not recorded which). The chain couples TRBV6-1 to TRBJ1-2, with 7 bases that match TRBD1. The receptor comes from a donor at least 50 years old with non-small cell lung cancer. The CDR3 nucleotides read TGTGCCAGCATAGGGGGCGCCGGGAAGGGCTACACCTTC. Amino acids: CASIGGAGKGYTF.